This entry lists 25 T cell receptor beta chains sequenced from one sample in a study of T cell therapy after organ transplantation. No antigens are known for them. Described time point: 20-29 weeks after completion of therapy. Sequencing was performed with immunoSEQ multiplex PCR; in TCRdb, only in-frame clones are kept and a portion is missing. Of 15,000 to 20,000 clones in the sample, roughly 85% are singletons; the top ten hold roughly 28%. Sequencing was performed on CD8+ T cells from blood, taken after autologous CMV-specific T cell therapy. The origin of the receptors is a human patient who had received a solid organ transplant and had CMV disease. Some T cells may have originated in the graft donor.

The chain uses TRBV7-2 and TRBJ1-5; D not certain. The germline gives CDR1 SGHTA, CDR2 FQGNSA. Between the trimmed V and J ends, which lost 3 bases and 1 base, there was a span of 13 bases. There are 16 residues in the CDR3. CDR3 sequence reads: CASSFMAGRSNQPQHF. The DNA for the CDR3 is TGTGCCAGCAGCTTCATGGCAGGACGCAGCAATCAGCCCCAGCATTTT.

The chain combines TRBV18 with TRBJ1-2; D call uncertain. The CDR3 covers 15 residues. The ends were cut back, 3 bases at V and 0 bases at J, with 11 bases in the middle. Germline V gene sequence: CDR1 KGHSH, CDR2 LQKENI. DNA of the CDR3: TGTGCCAGCTCACCGGAGGGATTAGCTAACTATGGCTACACCTTC. Encoded protein: CASSPEGLANYGYTF.

This chain uses TRBV13 with TRBJ2-1; a weak D match, TRBD2 (5 bases). V was trimmed by 5 bases and J by 2 bases, leaving 10 bases between them. This CDR3 is 14 amino acids long. CDR1 is PRHDT, CDR2 FYEKMQ, per germline (reference sequence). The CDR3 is CASSPLVTYNEQFF. The DNA of the CDR3 is TGTGCCAGCAGCCCACTAGTAACCTACAATGAGCAGTTCTTC.

The chain recombines TRBV5-6 with TRBJ1-1; D gene unclear. The CDR3 is made up of 14 amino acids. Trimming removed 1 base at V and 2 bases at J, with 9 bases between. Germline assignment: CDR1 SGHDT and CDR2 YYEEEE. The CDR3: CASSLTSGNTEAFF. CDR3 in DNA: TGTGCCAGCAGCTTGACCTCAGGTAACACTGAAGCTTTCTTT.

In this sample, this clone is medium-sized. V gene TRBV5-6 combines with J gene TRBJ2-7, with 15 bases identical to TRBD2. The V gene's germline CDR1 is SGHDT and CDR2 YYEEEE. V lost 4 bases and J lost 4; bases outside the gene matches: 3. The CDR3 extends over 15 amino acids. CDR3 amino acids: CASSGTSGGMYEQYF. Written as DNA, the CDR3 is TGTGCCAGCAGCGGGACTAGCGGGGGGATGTACGAGCAGTACTTC.

V gene TRBV4-1 combines with J gene TRBJ2-3; 7 bases match TRBD2. CDR1 and CDR2 from the germline V gene are MGHRA and YSYEKL. The CDR3 extends over 15 amino acids. The V segment lost 6 bases and the J segment 1 base; nucleotides outside the gene matches: 7. CDR3 DNA sequence: TGCGCCAGCAGGGATACGGGGGGTCGCACAGATACGCAGTATTTT. This translates into CASRDTGGRTDTQYF.

The sample holds a few counts of this clone. V is TRBV30 and J is TRBJ2-1; 7 bases match TRBD2. V lost 4 bases to trimming and J lost 8 bases; unmatched junction nucleotides: 14. The CDR3 is 15 residues long. The germline CDR1 and CDR2 sequences are GTSNPN and SVGIG (reference sequence). As DNA, the CDR3 is TGTGCCTGGAACCCCACAGCGGGAAGTAGCGATGAGCAGTTCTTC. Its translation is CAWNPTAGSSDEQFF.

The chain has TRBV30 and TRBJ2-1; D is undetermined. The CDR3 has 12 residues. Trimming shortened V by 5 bases and J by 0 bases, and 5 bases separated the two germline ends. Germline CDR1 reads GTSNPN; CDR2 reads SVGIG (reference sequence). The CDR3 nucleotides are TGTGCCTGGGGGATCTCCTACAATGAGCAGTTCTTC. This codes for CAWGISYNEQFF.

This rearrangement joins TRBV11-2 to TRBJ2-3, with D uncertain. Germline CDR1 SGHAT, CDR2 FQNNGV. The CDR3 totals 14 residues. V lost 5 bases and J lost 2, with 11 bases in between. The CDR3 coding sequence is TGTGCCAGCAGCCTTGCATTTTTCACAGATACGCAGTATTTT. Protein product: CASSLAFFTDTQYF.

This clone was recorded a few times. The chain carries TRBV7-9 and TRBJ1-1; the D gene is possibly TRBD1 (5 bases). CDR1 is SEHNR, CDR2 FQNEAQ, per germline (reference sequence). The CDR3 is 12 amino acids. Trimming pared 4 bases from V and 6 bases from J, leaving 9 bases between. In DNA form, the CDR3 reads TGTGCCAGCAGCTCGGGGACGGCTGAAGCTTTCTTT. Amino acids: CASSSGTAEAFF.

The chain joins TRBV7-6 to TRBJ2-1; D might be TRBD2 (6 bases). This CDR3 is 15 amino acids long. V shed 5 bases and J shed 9 bases, with 20 bases lying between them. Looked up from germline, CDR1 is SGHVS and CDR2 is FNYEAQ. CDR3 sequence (DNA): TGTGCCAGCAGCCCGCGGGACCTCGAAATGGGTGAGCAGTTCTTC. Its translation is CASSPRDLEMGEQFF.

The chain links TRBV30 to TRBJ1-3, with D unresolved. Germline CDR1 reads GTSNPN; CDR2 reads SVGIG (reference sequence). With 2 bases removed from V and 6 bases from J, the gap between germline ends came to 8 bases. The CDR3 loop spans 12 amino acids. CDR3 nucleotide sequence: TGTGCCTGGAGTAGTGGCTTAAACACCATATATTTT. It yields the protein CAWSSGLNTIYF.

J is TRBJ2-6 and V is TRBV7-9, with TRBD2 as a possible D gene (6 bases). V gave up 3 bases and J gave up 0 bases, with 9 bases separating them. Germline CDR1 and CDR2: SEHNR and FQNEAQ (reference sequence). The CDR3 consists of 16 residues. The CDR3 is CASSFGAGSGANVLTF. The DNA for the CDR3 is TGTGCCAGCAGCTTCGGAGCGGGCTCTGGGGCCAACGTCCTGACTTTC.

V gene TRBV2 combines with J gene TRBJ1-2, with D tentatively TRBD1 (6 bases). V lost 1 base and J 0 bases, leaving 12 bases between the germline ends. The CDR3 extends over 16 amino acids. Germline assignment: CDR1 SNHLY and CDR2 FYNNEI. The CDR3 spells CASSEGRQETNYGYTF. The CDR3 DNA reads as TGTGCCAGCAGTGAAGGACGACAGGAAACTAACTATGGCTACACCTTC.

The chain links TRBV11-3 to TRBJ1-1, with a possible D match to TRBD1 (5 bases). The germline V and J ends were trimmed by 3 bases and 4 bases, with 15 bases remaining between them. Looked up from germline, CDR1 is SGHNT and CDR2 is YENEEA. There are 15 residues in the CDR3. The chain's CDR3 is CASSLGGGTSTEAFF. In nucleotides, the CDR3 is TGTGCCAGCAGCTTGGGCGGGGGGACCTCCACTGAAGCTTTCTTT.

The rearrangement uses TRBV27 and TRBJ2-3, with TRBD1 as a possible D gene (6 bases). V lost 1 base to trimming and J lost 1 base, with 24 bases between them. Germline V CDR1 and CDR2: MNHEY, SMNVEV (reference sequence). The CDR3 covers 20 residues. CDR3 amino acids: CASSLFGRPGEVGRTDTQYF. The CDR3 DNA follows: TGTGCCAGCAGTTTATTTGGTCGACCAGGGGAAGTGGGGCGCACAGATACGCAGTATTTT.

The CDR3 reads CASSMKGGQDTQYF. Written as DNA, the CDR3 is TGTGCCAGTAGTATGAAGGGGGGGCAGGATACGCAGTATTTT. The V call is TRBV19, the J call TRBJ2-3; maybe TRBD2 (7 bases). V was clipped by 3 bases and J by 6 bases, with 13 bases between them. The CDR3 loop spans 14 amino acids. Germline V lookup: CDR1 LNHDA, CDR2 SQIVND (reference sequence).

The chain joins TRBV25-1 to TRBJ1-1; 8 positions match TRBD1. CDR3 length equals 14 residues. V shed 4 bases, J shed 1 base, and the junction held 2 bases outside the gene matches. Germline V gene data show CDR1 as MGHDK and CDR2 as SYGVNS. CDR3 nucleotides: TGTGCCAGCAGTGCCGGGACAGGGAACACTGAAGCTTTCTTT. Residues: CASSAGTGNTEAFF.

The chain carries TRBV7-3 and TRBJ2-3; D may be TRBD1 (6 bases). V dropped 3 bases and J dropped 5 bases, with 12 bases sitting between them. The CDR3 covers 14 residues. The germline gives CDR1 SGHTA, CDR2 FQGTGA. CDR3 sequence: CASSLQGSVDTQYF. The CDR3 DNA reads as TGTGCCAGCAGCTTGCAGGGGTCCGTAGATACGCAGTATTTT. Full variable domain (missing parts from reference TRBV7-3 and TRBJ2-3): GAGVSQTPSNKVTEKGKYVELRCDPISGHTALYWYRQSLGQGPEFLIYFQGTGAADDSGLPNDRFFAVRPEGSVSTLKIQRTERGDSAVYLCASSLQGSVDTQYFGPGTRLTVL.

The chain links TRBV5-6 to TRBJ1-2; D might be TRBD1 (5 bases). Germline CDR1 and CDR2: SGHDT and YYEEEE. The CDR3 is 13 residues long. V lost 4 bases and J 5 bases, leaving 12 bases between the germline ends. CDR3 in amino acids: CASSVQDAYGYTF. CDR3 coding DNA: TGTGCCAGCAGCGTACAGGATGCGTATGGCTACACCTTC.

This chain connects TRBV5-1 to TRBJ2-7; the D gene is possibly TRBD2 (5 bases). V was pared by 2 bases and J by 3 bases, with 12 bases between. This CDR3 comprises 14 residues. CDR1 is SGHRS and CDR2 is YFSETQ in the germline V gene. CDR3 DNA sequence: TGCGCCAGCAGCTTACCGGACGGGGACTACGAGCAGTACTTC. This sequence encodes CASSLPDGDYEQYF. Filled out from reference TRBV5-1 and TRBJ2-7, the complete variable domain reads KAGVTQTPRYLIKTRGQQVTLSCSPISGHRSVSWYQQTPGQGLQFLFEYFSETQRNKGNFPGRFSGRQFSNSRSEMNVSTLELGDSALYLCASSLPDGDYEQYFGPGTRLTVT.

This clone has a handful of counts. The chain couples TRBV7-3 to TRBJ1-1, with D perhaps TRBD1 (6 bases). CDR1 and CDR2 (germline): SGHTA, FQGTGA. V lost 2 bases, J lost 12 bases, and 13 bases lay in between. The CDR3 is 12 amino acids. This CDR3 is CASSLSNRETFF. In DNA form, the CDR3 reads TGTGCCAGCAGCTTATCGAACAGGGAGACTTTCTTT.

The chain has TRBV5-4 and TRBJ2-7; D is possibly TRBD2 (5 bases). Germline values: CDR1 SGHNT, CDR2 YYREEE (reference sequence). V was pared by 4 bases and J by 4 bases, with 15 bases between. CDR3 length equals 14 residues. The CDR3 spells CASSPGERAYEQYF. The CDR3 nucleotides are TGTGCCAGCAGCCCAGGTGAGAGGGCGTACGAGCAGTACTTC.

The V call is TRBV12-5, the J call TRBJ1-1, with a tentative D call TRBD1 (6 bases). CDR1 LGHNT and CDR2 FRNRAP come from the germline V gene. The CDR3 sequence is 12 residues long. Trimming took off 4 bases at V and 6 bases at J, with 9 bases between the two ends. The CDR3 is CASGYSGAEAFF. DNA of the CDR3: TGTGCTAGTGGTTATTCAGGGGCTGAAGCTTTCTTT.

The chain uses TRBV2 and TRBJ1-1; no clear D. Trimming cost V 10 bases and J 6 bases, with 15 bases left between them. The CDR3 is 12 amino acids. Germline V gene data show CDR1 as SNHLY and CDR2 as FYNNEI. The CDR3 bases are TGTGCCACCCAACCGGGAGTGTCTGAAGCTTTCTTT. Translating gives CATQPGVSEAFF.